This paragraph covers one T cell receptor (beta chain) sequence. This entry comes from a study of blood T cell repertoires in COVID-19. In the study overall: T cells, B-cell-depleted T cells, or PBMCs provided the cDNA or gDNA that served as material.

In the source study's methods: Estimated nucleated cell counts came from reference gene primer amplification. Sequenced by immunoSEQ multiplex PCR; TCRdb stores in-frame clones only, minus some. Clonal size and the V and J genes are those of that table, whereas D and trimming came from the DNA. The sample lists 200,000 to 300,000 clones; around 89% were seen once. This study enrolled people aged 18 to 89 from roughly 24 US geographic areas. Participants' own reports of clinical history determined their cohort assignment. The source of this sequence is a man aged 40-49 years who had recovered from COVID-19. The sample consisted of PBMCs or T cells enriched from blood (not recorded which).

The DNA for the CDR3 is TGTGCCAGCAGTTTATGGGAGTACGAGCAGTACTTC. It codes for CASSLWEYEQYF. The rearrangement joins TRBV12-3 or TRBV12-4 to TRBJ2-7, with D possibly matching TRBD2 (5 bases). The CDR3 spans 12 residues. V was trimmed by 2 bases and J by 4 bases, leaving 6 bases between them.